Given below is one T cell receptor beta chain in context. Some clones are missing from TCRdb's copy, which holds only in-frame ones; the method was immunoSEQ multiplex PCR. Of about 87,000 clones detected, about 71% appear once; the ten largest clones hold about 4.2%. This specimen comes from a study of blood T cell repertoires in COVID-19. Between the trimmed V and J ends, which lost 8 bases and 5 bases, there was a span of 18 bases. The CDR3 has 14 amino acids. Germline assignment: CDR1 MNHEY and CDR2 SMNVEV (reference sequence). Sequences were obtained from peripheral blood. The clonotype comes from a woman aged 45-60 years with acute or convalescent COVID-19. The V call is TRBV27, the J call TRBJ1-2, with D unclear. In DNA form, the CDR3 reads TGTGCCAGCGCCCCCGGGGTCAACTCGTATGGCTACACCTTC. Its protein product is CASAPGVNSYGYTF.